This T cell receptor beta chain was profiled in a study of blood T cell repertoires in COVID-19. Background on the study: Specimens from acute and convalescent COVID-19 originated in the United States, Italy and Spain. T cells, B-cell-depleted T cells, or PBMCs provided the cDNA or gDNA that served as material.

In the original workflow: The authors estimated nucleated cell counts from reference gene primer amplification. Profiled with immunoSEQ multiplex PCR; TCRdb holds only in-frame clones, not every one. The V and J calls and clone size were taken over from that table, and D and trimming were inferred from the DNA. The repertoire holds 200,000 to 250,000 clones, 65% to 90% seen once, with roughly 1.7% in the top ten. CDR1 LGHNT and CDR2 FRNRAP come from the germline V gene. CDR3 size: 15 residues. Unmatched junction bases numbered 13, after V lost 5 bases and J lost 7 bases. In assigning cohorts, the study relied on participant-reported clinical history.

The TCR comes from a man aged 35-49 years who had recovered from COVID-19. Sequenced sample: PBMCs or T cells enriched from blood (not recorded which). V and J are TRBV12-5 and TRBJ1-1, with 7 bases matching TRBD1. This chain's CDR3 is CASGPLGQGVNEAFF. In DNA form, the CDR3 reads TGTGCTAGTGGTCCCCTGGGGCAGGGGGTTAATGAAGCTTTCTTT.